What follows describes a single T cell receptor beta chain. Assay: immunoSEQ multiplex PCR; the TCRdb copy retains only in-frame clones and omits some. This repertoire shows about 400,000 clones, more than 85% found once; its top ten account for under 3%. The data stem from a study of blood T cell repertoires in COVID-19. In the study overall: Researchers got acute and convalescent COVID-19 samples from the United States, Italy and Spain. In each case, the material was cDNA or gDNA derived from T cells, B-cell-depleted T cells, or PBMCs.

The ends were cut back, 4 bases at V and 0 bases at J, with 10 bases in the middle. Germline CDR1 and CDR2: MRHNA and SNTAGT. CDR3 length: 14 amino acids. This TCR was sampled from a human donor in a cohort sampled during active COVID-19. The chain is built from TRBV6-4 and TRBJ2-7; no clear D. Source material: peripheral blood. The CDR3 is CASSVPGPSYEQYF. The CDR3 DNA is TGTGCCAGCAGTGTTCCCGGTCCCTCCTACGAGCAGTACTTC.